This T cell receptor (beta chain) was identified during a study of a mutant IDH1 vaccine in newly diagnosed glioma. Time point noted: week 5, during vaccination. Doses consisted of 300 ug of mutant IDH1 20-mer peptide each, paired with topical imiquimod. Trimming took 5 bases from V and 0 from J, leaving 8 bases between them. Germline loops: CDR1 LNHDA, CDR2 SQIVND (reference sequence). This CDR3 spans 13 amino acids. Study outcomes and limitations: Pseudoprogression appeared independent of alterations in top peripheral clonotypes.

In the case of this clone: The target antigen is unknown.

The method was immunoSEQ multiplex PCR; TCRdb's version includes in-frame clones alone and lacks a portion of them. The sample carries about 40,000 clones, roughly nine tenths recorded once. This TCR was sampled from a man in his fifties or sixties with glioma. The specimen comprised PBMCs, sampled from a glioma patient whose treatment included an IDH1 peptide vaccine. The J gene is TRBJ2-7, the V gene TRBV19, with no clear D. The CDR3 is CASSSRPSYEQYF. The CDR3 bases are TGTGCCAGTAGTTCTCGCCCCTCCTACGAGCAGTACTTC.